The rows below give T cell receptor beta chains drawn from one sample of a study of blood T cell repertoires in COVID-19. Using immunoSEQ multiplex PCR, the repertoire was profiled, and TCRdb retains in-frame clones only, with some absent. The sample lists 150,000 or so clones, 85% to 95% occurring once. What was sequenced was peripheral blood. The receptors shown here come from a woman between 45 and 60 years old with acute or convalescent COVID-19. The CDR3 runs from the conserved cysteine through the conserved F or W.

CDR3: CASSDSRTGASNEQFF
V: TRBV25-1

CDR3: CAWSAWRTGLVGEQFF
V: TRBV30

CDR3: CASSLALRTDYTIYF
V: TRBV11-2

CDR3: CASSRRLAVDGYTF
V: TRBV4-1

CDR3: CASRSGQGGEAFF
V: TRBV28

CDR3: CASSRDREQYF
V: TRBV7-9

CDR3: CASRYTGAVADEQYF
V: TRBV6-5

CDR3: CASSYGLPRVYSNQPQHF
V: TRBV28

CDR3: CATQTQGQARYF
V: TRBV27

CDR3: CASAASPGVNTEAFF
V: TRBV6-5